This T cell receptor beta chain was retrieved from a study of T cells after yellow fever vaccination. Study observations and caveats: Booster sampling recovered most clones from primary vaccination (under 97% CD4, approximately 90% CD8). Abundant clonotypes from the bulk population could contaminate FACS-sorted repertoires.

A few counts support this clonotype. Its antigen remains unknown. The authors made TCR cDNA by 5'RACE template switching, adding a universal primer site and UMIs. TCRdb reprocessed the 5' RACE reads via MiXCR and lists one record per CDR3 protein. Among just under 600,000 distinct CDR3 sequences, approximately 15% were seen once, and the ten largest hold about an eighth. The CDR3 totals 13 residues. V shed 1 base and J shed 10 bases, with 12 bases lying between them. The V gene's germline CDR1 is SGHTA and CDR2 FQGNSA. The input for sequencing was PBMCs, taken on the day of the yellow fever booster vaccination. The rearrangement uses TRBV7-2 and TRBJ2-3, with D tentatively TRBD1 (6 bases). This sequence originates from a man aged 25-45 years who received the YFV17D yellow fever vaccine. The CDR3 DNA reads as TGTGCCAGCAGCTTAGGCGCAGGGGCCGCGCAGTATTTT. It encodes CASSLGAGAAQYF.